This entry concerns a single T cell receptor beta chain. As originally analysed: Amplification from reference gene primers served as the basis for estimated nucleated cell counts. Only in-frame clones appear in the TCRdb table, and some are missing; sequencing was by immunoSEQ multiplex PCR. The DNA was the basis for D and trimming; V, J and clone size are from that table. The sample records more than 250,000 clones, roughly 87% being singletons. This CDR3 has 17 amino acids. V was trimmed by 6 bases and J by 4 bases, leaving 25 bases between them. Germline CDR1 and CDR2: SEHNR and FQNEAQ (reference sequence). This entry comes from a study of blood T cell repertoires in COVID-19.

The specimen was peripheral blood. This chain uses TRBV7-9 with TRBJ2-7, with a weak D call TRBD2 (6 bases). This receptor was obtained from a man aged 50 to 60 with active or convalescent COVID-19. The CDR3 sequence: CASRFGGPCLRMYEQYF. In DNA form, the CDR3 reads TGTGCCAGCAGGTTCGGAGGGCCGTGTTTAAGAATGTACGAGCAGTACTTC.